The source of this T cell receptor (beta chain) is a study of blood T cells in healthy people across ages. Next came a second PCR, run for about 7 to 12 cycles, which used a sample-barcoded 5' primer along with a J-beta primer mix. TCRdb used MiXCR to reprocess the 5' RACE reads, holding one entry per CDR3 protein. This sample has 1,500,000 or so distinct CDR3 sequences, with approximately 59% found just once. The CDR3 sequence is 13 residues long. Germline loops: CDR1 MNHNY, CDR2 SVGAGI (reference sequence). Trimming removed 5 bases from V and 4 bases from J, with 9 bases in between. The rearrangement links TRBV6-6 to TRBJ2-1, with D uncertain. The clonotype originates from a man aged 18 to 30 in good health. Sequenced material: blood. This CDR3 is CASSPGWYNEQFF. The DNA for the CDR3 is TGTGCCAGCAGTCCAGGCTGGTACAATGAGCAGTTCTTC.